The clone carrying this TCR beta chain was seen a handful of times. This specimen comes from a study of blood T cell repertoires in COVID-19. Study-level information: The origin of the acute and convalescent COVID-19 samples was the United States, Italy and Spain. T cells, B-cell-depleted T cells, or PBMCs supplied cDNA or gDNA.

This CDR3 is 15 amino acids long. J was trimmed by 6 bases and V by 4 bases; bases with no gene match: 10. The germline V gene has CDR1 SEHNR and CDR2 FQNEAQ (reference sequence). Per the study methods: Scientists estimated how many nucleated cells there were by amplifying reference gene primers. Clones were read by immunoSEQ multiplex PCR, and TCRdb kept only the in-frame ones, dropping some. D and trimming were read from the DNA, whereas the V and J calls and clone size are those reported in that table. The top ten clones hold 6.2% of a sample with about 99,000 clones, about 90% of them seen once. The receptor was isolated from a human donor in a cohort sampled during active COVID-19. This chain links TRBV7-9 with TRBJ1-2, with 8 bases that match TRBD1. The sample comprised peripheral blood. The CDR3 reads CASSSTIDRGDGYTF. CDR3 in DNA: TGTGCCAGCAGCTCCACCATCGACAGGGGCGATGGCTACACCTTC.